Each of the 15 T cell receptor beta chains below was sequenced from the same sample in a study of T cells after yellow fever vaccination. TCRdb recomputed calls from the 5' RACE reads with MiXCR, one row per CDR3 protein. The sample contains roughly 240,000 distinct CDR3 sequences, approximately 6.8% of which appear only once. Material: CD4+ T cells sorted from PBMCs, obtained on the day of the yellow fever booster vaccination. These receptors were obtained from a man aged 25-45 years who received the YFV17D yellow fever vaccine.

This clonotype came up a few times. The chain carries TRBV28 and TRBJ2-5, with D tentatively TRBD2 (5 bases). Germline CDR1 MDHEN, CDR2 SYDVKM. V dropped 4 bases and J dropped 7 bases, with 16 bases sitting between them. There are 14 residues in the CDR3. CDR3 sequence (DNA): TGTGCCAGCAGTTGGACCCTCGGACGGGGGACCCAGTACTTC. This gives the protein CASSWTLGRGTQYF.

The chain joins TRBV20-1 to TRBJ2-1; a possible D gene is TRBD2 (6 bases). CDR3 length: 15 residues. The V and J ends lost 0 bases and 0 bases respectively, with 9 bases between them. Germline V gene lookup returns CDR1 DFQATT and CDR2 SNEGSKA (reference sequence). The CDR3 DNA follows: TGCAGTGCTAGAGATGGGGGGAGCTCCTACAATGAGCAGTTCTTC. This sequence encodes CSARDGGSSYNEQFF.

The V and J genes are TRBV5-1 and TRBJ2-3, with D possibly TRBD1 on 5 matching bases. Trimming took 0 bases from V and 4 from J, leaving 6 bases between them. Germline CDR1 SGHRS, CDR2 YFSETQ. The CDR3 is 13 residues long. CDR3 bases: TGCGCCAGCAGCTTGGCAGGGTCAGATACGCAGTATTTT. Its translation: CASSLAGSDTQYF.

The sample holds many counts of this clonotype. The chain couples TRBV2 to TRBJ2-7; possibly TRBD1 for D (5 bases). This CDR3 has 13 residues. Germline V CDR1 and CDR2: SNHLY, FYNNEI. Trimming stripped 10 bases from V and 5 bases from J, with 18 bases between. The CDR3 bases are TGTGCCATTACCGACAGCTCCCTGGACGAGCAGTACTTC. Protein: CAITDSSLDEQYF.

This clonotype has just one count. V and J are TRBV2 and TRBJ1-1; D uncertain. The CDR3 length is 12 residues. The ends were cut back, 7 bases at V and 7 bases at J, with 13 bases in the middle. Per germline, CDR1 SNHLY and CDR2 FYNNEI. DNA of the CDR3: TGTGCCAGCAAACAGAACTCTGATGAAGCTTTCTTT. This encodes CASKQNSDEAFF.

This clonotype came up many times. V usage is TRBV18 and J usage is TRBJ2-5; no clear D gene. V dropped 3 bases and J dropped 0 bases, with 2 bases sitting between them. CDR1 is KGHSH and CDR2 is LQKENI in the germline V gene. CDR3 size: 12 residues. The CDR3 coding sequence is TGTGCCAGCTCACCGTACCAAGAGACCCAGTACTTC. Amino acids: CASSPYQETQYF.

The chain joins TRBV15 to TRBJ1-3; TRBD1 is a possible D gene (6 bases). CDR1 is LNHNV, CDR2 YYDKDF, per germline (reference sequence). Between the trimmed V and J ends, which lost 0 bases and 4 bases, there was a span of 10 bases. This CDR3 region has 15 residues. CDR3 sequence reads: CATSREGAPGNTIYF. For the CDR3, the DNA is TGTGCCACCAGCAGAGAGGGGGCGCCGGGAAACACCATATATTTT.

This clonotype appeared many times. The genes are TRBV29-1 and TRBJ1-1, with TRBD1 as a possible D gene (5 bases). Germline CDR1 SQVTM, CDR2 ANQGSEA. CDR3 length equals 11 residues. With 7 bases removed from V and 10 bases from J, the gap between germline ends came to 16 bases. CDR3 amino acids: CSARGASGAFF. The CDR3 region has the DNA TGCAGCGCTCGGGGCGCATCCGGAGCTTTCTTT.

This clonotype occurred a few times. The chain employs TRBV4-2 and TRBJ2-5; 8 bases map to TRBD2. Trimming took 1 base from V and 4 from J; bases not matched to a gene: 14. The CDR3 sequence is 18 residues long. CDR1 is LGHNA, CDR2 YNFKEQ, per germline. CDR3 DNA: TGTGCCAGCAGCCAAGGAGGTCGTCGTAGCGGGACGAGAGAGACCCAGTACTTC. It translates to CASSQGGRRSGTRETQYF.

The V call is TRBV24-1, the J call TRBJ1-2; 10 bases fit TRBD1. In germline, CDR1 is KGHDR, CDR2 SFDVKD. Trimming at V came to 3 bases and at J to 7 bases, leaving 13 bases not matched to a gene. CDR3 length: 17 residues. The CDR3, as DNA: TGTGCCACCAGTGATCCAGCAGCCGGGACAGGGGAGGCTGGCTACACCTTC. This encodes CATSDPAAGTGEAGYTF.

This clonotype was found many times. The chain uses TRBV7-2 and TRBJ2-1; D gene uncertain. The CDR3 is 11 residues long. Germline V CDR1 and CDR2: SGHTA, FQGNSA. Trimming took off 5 bases at V and 5 bases at J, with 4 bases between the two ends. The CDR3 loop reads CASSPHNEQFF. The CDR3 DNA reads as TGTGCCAGCAGCCCTCACAATGAGCAGTTCTTC.

In its sample, this clonotype was seen a few times. The CDR3 is CSVGHRMSTDTQYF. Written as DNA, the CDR3 is TGCAGCGTCGGACACAGGATGAGCACAGATACGCAGTATTTT. The rearrangement uses TRBV29-1 and TRBJ2-3; TRBD1 might be the D (5 bases). CDR3 size: 14 residues. Germline CDR1 and CDR2: SQVTM and ANQGSEA. Trimming shortened V by 6 bases and J by 0 bases, and 13 bases separated the two germline ends.

The CDR3 region is CSAGPGLPTDTQYF. The CDR3 bases are TGCAGTGCTGGCCCGGGACTGCCCACAGATACGCAGTATTTT. The V call is TRBV20-1, the J call TRBJ2-3; a possible D gene is TRBD2 (6 bases). The CDR3 sequence is 14 residues long. Trimming took off 5 bases at V and 2 bases at J, with 14 bases between the two ends. Germline CDR1 DFQATT, CDR2 SNEGSKA (reference sequence).

At least ten counts were recorded for this clonotype. The V gene is TRBV29-1, the J gene TRBJ2-1, with TRBD1 as a possible D gene (6 bases). The CDR3 is 14 amino acids. V was clipped by 4 bases and J by 0 bases, with 10 bases between them. Per the germline V gene, CDR1 is SQVTM and CDR2 is ANQGSEA. For the CDR3, the DNA is TGCAGCGTTGCCGGGACAACCTCCTACAATGAGCAGTTCTTC. This translates into CSVAGTTSYNEQFF.

The CDR3 bases are TGCGCCAGCAGCCCCCTCGGGGCGGGAGGGGAGTTTGAGCAGTACTTC. This gives the protein CASSPLGAGGEFEQYF. The J gene is TRBJ2-7, the V gene TRBV5-1, with 9 bases matching TRBD2. V lost 4 bases to trimming and J lost 7 bases; unmatched junction nucleotides: 15. The CDR3 extends over 16 amino acids. CDR1 SGHRS and CDR2 YFSETQ come from the germline V gene. Full variable domain (rest looked up from reference TRBV5-1 and TRBJ2-7): KAGVTQTPRYLIKTRGQQVTLSCSPISGHRSVSWYQQTPGQGLQFLFEYFSETQRNKGNFPGRFSGRQFSNSRSEMNVSTLELGDSALYLCASSPLGAGGEFEQYFGPGTRLTVT.